Listed here are 2 T cell receptor beta chains from one sample, sequenced in a study of blood T cell repertoires in COVID-19. Clones were sequenced by immunoSEQ multiplex PCR, and TCRdb holds only the in-frame ones, with some missing. The table has a few hundred thousand clones, around 89% seen once. Sequencing input: peripheral blood. These receptors were collected from a man between 60 and 75 years old who had recovered from COVID-19.

A single count supports this clone. The chain carries TRBV18 and TRBJ2-7; possibly TRBD1 for D (6 bases). The ends were cut back, 0 bases at V and 5 bases at J, with 11 bases in the middle. CDR3 length equals 14 residues. The germline V gene encodes CDR1 KGHSH and CDR2 LQKENI. The CDR3 protein is CASSPPGAAHEQYF. CDR3 DNA: TGTGCCAGCTCACCACCGGGGGCCGCACACGAGCAGTACTTC.

The rearrangement joins TRBV6-2 or TRBV6-3 to TRBJ1-2, with D perhaps matching TRBD1 (6 bases). Germline V gives CDR1 MNHEY, CDR2 SVGEGT. The CDR3 covers 18 residues. V shed 5 bases and J shed 3 bases, with 25 bases lying between them. The CDR3 nucleotides read TGTGCCAGCAGTACTATTATCGGGGGGCGCCTAAAGGACTATGGCTACACCTTC. Its protein is CASSTIIGGRLKDYGYTF.